The text below deals with one TCR beta chain. This sample was taken from a study of cytotoxic CD8 clonotypes in ibrutinib-treated CLL. In the study overall: Patient counts were about twelve relapsed/refractory, more than 14 treatment-naive and some 17 IGHV unmutated.

This CDR3 contains 15 residues. Trimming removed 4 bases from V and 0 bases from J; junction bases left unmatched: 4. CDR1 is KGHSH, CDR2 LQKENI, per germline. Here immunoSEQ multiplex PCR was the method, and the copy in TCRdb shows in-frame clones only, minus some. The table lists about 200,000 clones, approximately 70% of them singletons. Cryopreserved PBMCs were the source of 1.5 to 2.5 micrograms of genomic DNA, which went to TCR beta libraries. The J gene is TRBJ2-3, the V gene TRBV18, with TRBD1 matching 7 bases. The TCR originated in a human donor with chronic lymphocytic leukemia. Sequenced here: PBMCs, sampled after 12 months of ibrutinib treatment. The CDR3 DNA is TGTGCCAGCTCACGGGCAGGGGGTAGCACAGATACGCAGTATTTT. Translating gives CASSRAGGSTDTQYF.